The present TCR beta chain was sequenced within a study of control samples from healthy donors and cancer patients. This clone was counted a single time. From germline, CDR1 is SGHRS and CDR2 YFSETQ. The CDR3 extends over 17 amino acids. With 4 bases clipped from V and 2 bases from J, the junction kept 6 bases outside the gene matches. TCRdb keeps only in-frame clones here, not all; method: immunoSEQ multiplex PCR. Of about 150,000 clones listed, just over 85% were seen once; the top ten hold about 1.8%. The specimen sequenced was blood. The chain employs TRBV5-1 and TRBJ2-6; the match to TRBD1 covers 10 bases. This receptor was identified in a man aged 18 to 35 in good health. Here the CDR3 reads CASSPGQGRPGANVLTF. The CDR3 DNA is TGCGCCAGCAGCCCGGGACAGGGGCGCCCTGGGGCCAACGTCCTGACTTTC.